A selection of T cell receptor beta chains follows, all from one sample in a study of technical replicates of blood from a few donors. Some clones are missing from TCRdb's copy, which holds only in-frame ones; the method was immunoSEQ multiplex PCR. The data hold approximately 79,000 clones, with 95% to 98% observed a single time. Sequenced: T cells isolated from PBMCs. The receptors originated from a human donor in good health. Both conserved end residues are part of each CDR3. A D gene is named only where the DNA matches it firmly. Size tells how often a clone was seen (once, few, many) or the class of an expanded clone, and some rows leave it out.

v_gene: TRBV10-1
d_gene: TRBD2
j_gene: TRBJ2-3
abundance: .
CDR3nt: TGCGCCACCGGGACTACCACAGATACGCAGTATTTT
CDR3aa: CATGTTTDTQYF

v_gene: TRBV30
d_gene: .
j_gene: TRBJ2-5
abundance: .
CDR3nt: TGTGCCTTGCCTGGGACGGGAGAGGAGACCCAGTACTTC
CDR3aa: CALPGTGEETQYF

v_gene: TRBV4-2
d_gene: .
j_gene: TRBJ1-4
abundance: .
CDR3nt: TGTGCCAGCAGCCAAGTCCGCGGACAGCCTAATGAAAAACTGTTTTTT
CDR3aa: CASSQVRGQPNEKLFF

v_gene: TRBV5-1
d_gene: .
j_gene: TRBJ1-1
abundance: .
CDR3nt: TGCGCCAGCCAATCAACAGAGAACACTGAAGCTTTCTTT
CDR3aa: CASQSTENTEAFF

v_gene: TRBV5-1
d_gene: TRBD1
j_gene: TRBJ1-1
abundance: .
CDR3nt: TGCGCCAGCAGCTCCGGACAGGCCTCAACTTTCTTT
CDR3aa: CASSSGQASTFF

v_gene: TRBV6-1
d_gene: TRBD1
j_gene: TRBJ2-3
abundance: .
CDR3nt: TGTGCCAGCAGTGACAGGGGGCGCTTCACAGATACGCAGTATTTT
CDR3aa: CASSDRGRFTDTQYF

v_gene: TRBV6-4
d_gene: TRBD1
j_gene: TRBJ1-2
abundance: .
CDR3nt: TGTGCCAGCAGAAGGACAGGGGATTTCGGCTACACCTTC
CDR3aa: CASRRTGDFGYTF

v_gene: TRBV4-2
d_gene: .
j_gene: TRBJ2-1
abundance: .
CDR3nt: TGTGCCAGCAGCCATAACGCCGGGGTTAATGAGCAGTTCTTC
CDR3aa: CASSHNAGVNEQFF

v_gene: TRBV11-3
d_gene: .
j_gene: TRBJ2-1
abundance: .
CDR3nt: TGTGCCAGCAGTCGGGACTGGAGCTCCTACAATGAGCAGTTCTTC
CDR3aa: CASSRDWSSYNEQFF

v_gene: TRBV5-1
d_gene: .
j_gene: TRBJ2-1
abundance: .
CDR3nt: TGCGCCAGCATGATAGCGCCTAACAATGAGCAGTTCTTC
CDR3aa: CASMIAPNNEQFF

v_gene: TRBV5-1
d_gene: .
j_gene: TRBJ2-7
abundance: .
CDR3nt: TGCGCCAGCAGCCTTGGCGGCGAGCAGTACTTC
CDR3aa: CASSLGGEQYF

v_gene: TRBV29-1
d_gene: TRBD1
j_gene: TRBJ1-1
abundance: .
CDR3nt: TGCAGCGTTCCACAGGGGGCTGCAGCTTTCTTT
CDR3aa: CSVPQGAAAFF

v_gene: TRBV5-4
d_gene: .
j_gene: TRBJ2-2
abundance: .
CDR3nt: TGTGCCAGCAGCTTTGGCCCGAACACCGGGGAGCTGTTTTTT
CDR3aa: CASSFGPNTGELFF

v_gene: TRBV6-5
d_gene: .
j_gene: TRBJ2-3
abundance: .
CDR3nt: TGTGCCAGCAGTTATCAGGAAGCTAGCACAGATACGCAGTATTTT
CDR3aa: CASSYQEASTDTQYF

v_gene: TRBV11-3
d_gene: TRBD1
j_gene: TRBJ1-2
abundance: .
CDR3nt: TGTGCCAGCAGCTTAGACCGGGACAGTTCGGGCTACACCTTC
CDR3aa: CASSLDRDSSGYTF

v_gene: TRBV5-1
d_gene: .
j_gene: TRBJ1-1
abundance: once
CDR3nt: TGCGCCAGCAGCTTGGTCCCGGAGGATGAAGCTTTCTTT
CDR3aa: CASSLVPEDEAFF

v_gene: TRBV28
d_gene: .
j_gene: TRBJ2-2
abundance: .
CDR3nt: TGTGCCAGCATCCCCGAAGGGGGACAGAACACCGGGGAGCTGTTTTTT
CDR3aa: CASIPEGGQNTGELFF

v_gene: TRBV11-2
d_gene: .
j_gene: TRBJ1-1
abundance: .
CDR3nt: TGTGCCAGCAGCTTAAAACACCTGAACACTGAAGCTTTCTTT
CDR3aa: CASSLKHLNTEAFF

v_gene: TRBV9
d_gene: .
j_gene: TRBJ2-6
abundance: .
CDR3nt: TGTGCCAGCAGCGTCTCGACAGGCATCAGCTCTGGGGCCAACGTCCTGACTTTC
CDR3aa: CASSVSTGISSGANVLTF

v_gene: TRBV7-9
d_gene: .
j_gene: TRBJ1-5
abundance: .
CDR3nt: TGTGCCAGCAGCCAGGCGGAGGGGAAAGTTCAGCCCCAGCATTTT
CDR3aa: CASSQAEGKVQPQHF

v_gene: TRBV12-5
d_gene: .
j_gene: TRBJ2-1
abundance: .
CDR3nt: TGTGCTAGTGGATCCTCGGGGGGCGAGGGTAACAATGAGCAGTTCTTC
CDR3aa: CASGSSGGEGNNEQFF

v_gene: TRBV28
d_gene: TRBD1
j_gene: TRBJ1-2
abundance: .
CDR3nt: TGTGCCAGCGGCTTCCTAACAGGGGGCTATGGCTACACCTTC
CDR3aa: CASGFLTGGYGYTF

v_gene: TRBV14
d_gene: TRBD2
j_gene: TRBJ2-1
abundance: .
CDR3nt: TGTGCCAGCAGCCTTGGACTAGCGGGAGGACCTCAGTTCTTC
CDR3aa: CASSLGLAGGPQFF

v_gene: TRBV19
d_gene: TRBD1
j_gene: TRBJ2-7
abundance: once
CDR3nt: TGTGCCAGTAGTCTAGGGACAGGGGGCTATGTGCAGTACTTC
CDR3aa: CASSLGTGGYVQYF

v_gene: TRBV27
d_gene: .
j_gene: TRBJ1-5
abundance: .
CDR3nt: TGTGCCAGCAGTCAGGGGAATCAGCCCCAGCATTTT
CDR3aa: CASSQGNQPQHF

v_gene: TRBV6-4
d_gene: .
j_gene: TRBJ1-2
abundance: .
CDR3nt: TGTGCCAGCAGTGAACTATATGGGAGGGTCTATGGCTACACCTTC
CDR3aa: CASSELYGRVYGYTF

v_gene: TRBV9
d_gene: TRBD1
j_gene: TRBJ2-4
abundance: .
CDR3nt: TGTGCCAGCAGCGCCCACGGACAGGGGGCTGTGGCCAAAAACATTCAGTACTTC
CDR3aa: CASSAHGQGAVAKNIQYF

v_gene: TRBV25-1
d_gene: TRBD1
j_gene: TRBJ2-7
abundance: .
CDR3nt: TGTGCCAGCTCCCTAGGGACAGGGACGACCTACGAGCAGTACTTC
CDR3aa: CASSLGTGTTYEQYF

v_gene: TRBV6-4
d_gene: TRBD2
j_gene: TRBJ2-1
abundance: .
CDR3nt: TGTGCCAGCAGTCGGATCGGAGGGAGGGCCTACAATGAGCAGTTCTTC
CDR3aa: CASSRIGGRAYNEQFF

v_gene: TRBV9
d_gene: TRBD2
j_gene: TRBJ2-5
abundance: .
CDR3nt: TGTGCCAGCAGCGGTGAGACTAGCAGCCCCCAGTACTTC
CDR3aa: CASSGETSSPQYF

v_gene: TRBV6-1
d_gene: .
j_gene: TRBJ2-5
abundance: .
CDR3nt: TGTGCCAGCAGCACCGCCGAGAGGGAGACCCAGTACTTC
CDR3aa: CASSTAERETQYF

v_gene: TRBV6-4
d_gene: .
j_gene: TRBJ2-3
abundance: .
CDR3nt: TGTGCCAGCAGTGACGGACTTGCGACAGATACGCAGTATTTT
CDR3aa: CASSDGLATDTQYF